Listed below are T cell receptor beta chains from one sample, sequenced in a study of CD8 T cell repertoires and HIV-1 epitope variants. Antigens of these TCRs are unknown. Libraries were prepared by immunoSEQ multiplex PCR; TCRdb keeps only in-frame clonotypes and omits some of them. Seen here are about 3,500 clones, more than 55% observed once, and the top ten hold 43%. The sample was cultured CD8+ T cells derived from PBMCs. The receptors were gathered from a male donor with HIV. The CDR3 runs from the conserved cysteine through the conserved F or W. The order of the fields is CDR3 DNA, CDR3 protein, clone size, D gene, V gene, J gene. A D gene is named only where the DNA matches it firmly. For some rows the clone size is stated as once, few or many, or as a class when expanded; others skip it.

cdr3_nt: TGTGCCAGCAGGGATAAAGAGACCCAGTACTTC
cdr3_aa: CASRDKETQYF
clone_size: NA
d_call: NA
v_call: TRBV6-1
j_call: TRBJ2-5

cdr3_nt: TGTGCCAGCAGCCCCTCGAGCGGGTTCGAGCAGTACTTC
cdr3_aa: CASSPSSGFEQYF
clone_size: NA
d_call: NA
v_call: TRBV4-2
j_call: TRBJ2-7

cdr3_nt: TGTGCCAGCAGTCAGTGGAGAGGACAGGGGGGATCACCCCTCCACTTT
cdr3_aa: CASSQWRGQGGSPLHF
clone_size: NA
d_call: TRBD1
v_call: TRBV5-6
j_call: TRBJ1-6

cdr3_nt: TGCGCCAGCAGCCAAGAGGGCAGGCCCTACACAGATACGCAGTATTTT
cdr3_aa: CASSQEGRPYTDTQYF
clone_size: NA
d_call: NA
v_call: TRBV4-3
j_call: TRBJ2-3

cdr3_nt: TGTGCCAGCAGCATAACACCGGACTCCTACAATGAGCAGTTCTTC
cdr3_aa: CASSITPDSYNEQFF
clone_size: NA
d_call: NA
v_call: TRBV7-2
j_call: TRBJ2-1

cdr3_nt: TGTGCCAGTAATGCTGAACACCTAGACGAGAATCAGCCCCAGCATTTT
cdr3_aa: CASNAEHLDENQPQHF
clone_size: NA
d_call: NA
v_call: TRBV19
j_call: TRBJ1-5

cdr3_nt: TGTGCCAGTAGTGTTACCCGGGACAGAATTGAAAAACTGTTTTTT
cdr3_aa: CASSVTRDRIEKLFF
clone_size: NA
d_call: TRBD1
v_call: TRBV19
j_call: TRBJ1-4

cdr3_nt: TGTGCCAGCAGCGTCCCAGGGGGCGATGGCTACACCTTC
cdr3_aa: CASSVPGGDGYTF
clone_size: NA
d_call: TRBD1
v_call: TRBV9
j_call: TRBJ1-2

cdr3_nt: TGTGCCAGCAGTTACTCGGGTACAGGGGCCGCCTACGAGCAGTACTTC
cdr3_aa: CASSYSGTGAAYEQYF
clone_size: few
d_call: TRBD1
v_call: TRBV6-5
j_call: TRBJ2-7

cdr3_nt: TGTGCCAGCAGCCCTGACCACGAGCAGTACTTC
cdr3_aa: CASSPDHEQYF
clone_size: few
d_call: NA
v_call: TRBV7-8
j_call: TRBJ2-7

cdr3_nt: TGTGCCAGCAGCTTGGGGTGGACAGATACGCAGTATTTT
cdr3_aa: CASSLGWTDTQYF
clone_size: NA
d_call: NA
v_call: TRBV5-8
j_call: TRBJ2-3

cdr3_nt: TGTGCCAGCAGTTATTCCGGGCCCACCTACGAGCAGTACTTC
cdr3_aa: CASSYSGPTYEQYF
clone_size: NA
d_call: NA
v_call: TRBV6-6
j_call: TRBJ2-7

cdr3_nt: TGTGCCAGCAGTGAGGACAACTACGAGCAGTACTTC
cdr3_aa: CASSEDNYEQYF
clone_size: NA
d_call: NA
v_call: TRBV2
j_call: TRBJ2-7

cdr3_nt: TGTGCCAGCAGTTCCGGACTAGCGGTCAATGAGCAGTTCTTC
cdr3_aa: CASSSGLAVNEQFF
clone_size: NA
d_call: TRBD2
v_call: TRBV28
j_call: TRBJ2-1

cdr3_nt: TGTGCCAGCTCACCAGGGGCGAACACTGAAGCTTTCTTT
cdr3_aa: CASSPGANTEAFF
clone_size: NA
d_call: NA
v_call: TRBV18
j_call: TRBJ1-1

cdr3_nt: TGTGCCAGCAGCCGGGGGACTGAGCAGTTCTTC
cdr3_aa: CASSRGTEQFF
clone_size: NA
d_call: NA
v_call: TRBV9
j_call: TRBJ2-1

cdr3_nt: TGTGCCAGCGCCGTTGGGGGAAGCACAGATACGCAGTATTTT
cdr3_aa: CASAVGGSTDTQYF
clone_size: NA
d_call: NA
v_call: TRBV5-6
j_call: TRBJ2-3

cdr3_nt: TGTGCCTGGAGGGCCCTCGAGGGAAACTATGGCTACACCTTC
cdr3_aa: CAWRALEGNYGYTF
clone_size: NA
d_call: NA
v_call: TRBV30
j_call: TRBJ1-2

cdr3_nt: TGTGCCAGCAGCAAGAGTGATCAGCCCCAGCATTTT
cdr3_aa: CASSKSDQPQHF
clone_size: few
d_call: NA
v_call: TRBV13
j_call: TRBJ1-5

cdr3_nt: TGTGCCAGCAGTTCGACGGCTAGCGGGAGGGCAATAGCGCAGTATTTT
cdr3_aa: CASSSTASGRAIAQYF
clone_size: NA
d_call: TRBD2
v_call: TRBV28
j_call: TRBJ2-3

cdr3_nt: TGCAGCGTTGGGACAGGGGCCTCTAAAGGCTACACCTTC
cdr3_aa: CSVGTGASKGYTF
clone_size: few
d_call: TRBD1
v_call: TRBV29-1
j_call: TRBJ1-2

cdr3_nt: TGCGCCAGCAGCCAATCTACAGGGGGCTATGGCTACACCTTC
cdr3_aa: CASSQSTGGYGYTF
clone_size: NA
d_call: TRBD1
v_call: TRBV4-3
j_call: TRBJ1-2

cdr3_nt: TGTGCCAGTAGTCCAAGTCGGGATACGCAGTATTTT
cdr3_aa: CASSPSRDTQYF
clone_size: NA
d_call: NA
v_call: TRBV19
j_call: TRBJ2-3

cdr3_nt: TGTGCCAGCGGGACCTTCTACGAGCAGTACTTC
cdr3_aa: CASGTFYEQYF
clone_size: NA
d_call: NA
v_call: TRBV7-8
j_call: TRBJ2-7

cdr3_nt: TGTGCCAGCAGTTTGCGGCTGGTAGCTAACACTGAAGCTTTCTTT
cdr3_aa: CASSLRLVANTEAFF
clone_size: NA
d_call: NA
v_call: TRBV28
j_call: TRBJ1-1

cdr3_nt: TGTGCCAGCAGTTACTCGAGCACAGATACGCAGTATTTT
cdr3_aa: CASSYSSTDTQYF
clone_size: NA
d_call: NA
v_call: TRBV6-5
j_call: TRBJ2-3

cdr3_nt: TGTGCCAGCAGTTCCCTGGGGCGGGAGCGGCGTGAGCAGTTCTTC
cdr3_aa: CASSSLGRERREQFF
clone_size: NA
d_call: TRBD2
v_call: TRBV27
j_call: TRBJ2-1

cdr3_nt: TGTGCCAGCAGCTTGCTAAACAACTATGGCTACACCTTC
cdr3_aa: CASSLLNNYGYTF
clone_size: NA
d_call: NA
v_call: TRBV5-8
j_call: TRBJ1-2

cdr3_nt: TGCGCCAGCAGTGAGTCGCTGAGACTTGGCACAGATACGCAGTATTTT
cdr3_aa: CASSESLRLGTDTQYF
clone_size: NA
d_call: NA
v_call: TRBV10-2
j_call: TRBJ2-3

cdr3_nt: TGTGCCAGCAGCTTAGATAGCGGGGGCCTTAACACCGGGGAGCTGTTTTTT
cdr3_aa: CASSLDSGGLNTGELFF
clone_size: NA
d_call: TRBD2
v_call: TRBV7-7
j_call: TRBJ2-2

cdr3_nt: TGTGCCAGCAGTTCAGATGTCTCGGCCTACGAGCAGTACTTC
cdr3_aa: CASSSDVSAYEQYF
clone_size: NA
d_call: NA
v_call: TRBV28
j_call: TRBJ2-7

cdr3_nt: TGTGCCAGCAGCAACCTACTAGCGGGAGCTTACGAGCAGTACTTC
cdr3_aa: CASSNLLAGAYEQYF
clone_size: NA
d_call: TRBD2
v_call: TRBV7-6
j_call: TRBJ2-7

cdr3_nt: TGTGCCAGCAGTTTAGAACAGGCATATCAGCCCCAGCATTTT
cdr3_aa: CASSLEQAYQPQHF
clone_size: NA
d_call: NA
v_call: TRBV28
j_call: TRBJ1-5

cdr3_nt: TGTGCCAGCAGCACAGGACTAGCGGGGGGGCCGTCCTACCACAATGAGCAGTTCTTC
cdr3_aa: CASSTGLAGGPSYHNEQFF
clone_size: NA
d_call: TRBD2
v_call: TRBV7-8
j_call: TRBJ2-1

cdr3_nt: TGTGCCAGCAGTCGAGACAGGGATTCGGGCGAGCAGTACTTC
cdr3_aa: CASSRDRDSGEQYF
clone_size: NA
d_call: TRBD1
v_call: TRBV6-1
j_call: TRBJ2-7

cdr3_nt: TGTGCCAGCAGCTTGGGACAGGGGACCTACGAGCAGTACTTC
cdr3_aa: CASSLGQGTYEQYF
clone_size: few
d_call: TRBD1
v_call: TRBV9
j_call: TRBJ2-7

cdr3_nt: TGCGCCAGCAGCCAAGATCTCAAAGATACGCAGTATTTT
cdr3_aa: CASSQDLKDTQYF
clone_size: NA
d_call: NA
v_call: TRBV4-3
j_call: TRBJ2-3

cdr3_nt: TGTGCCAGCAGCCAAGTCCTAGACAGGGAAAAGTTCTTC
cdr3_aa: CASSQVLDREKFF
clone_size: NA
d_call: TRBD1
v_call: TRBV14
j_call: TRBJ2-1

cdr3_nt: TGTGCCAGCAGTGAAGCAGGGGGCCTTTATAGCAATCAGCCCCAGCATTTT
cdr3_aa: CASSEAGGLYSNQPQHF
clone_size: NA
d_call: TRBD1
v_call: TRBV2
j_call: TRBJ1-5

cdr3_nt: TGCGCCAGCAGCTCCTCCGAGCGGCAAGAGACCCAGTACTTC
cdr3_aa: CASSSSERQETQYF
clone_size: NA
d_call: NA
v_call: TRBV5-1
j_call: TRBJ2-5

cdr3_nt: TGTGCCAGCAGCTTAGGTCTGACAGGGGAGGTTGGCTACACCTTC
cdr3_aa: CASSLGLTGEVGYTF
clone_size: NA
d_call: TRBD1
v_call: TRBV7-8
j_call: TRBJ1-2

cdr3_nt: TGTGCCAGTACCCCGGACAGGTTAAGCAATCAGCCCCAGCATTTT
cdr3_aa: CASTPDRLSNQPQHF
clone_size: large
d_call: TRBD1
v_call: TRBV19
j_call: TRBJ1-5

cdr3_nt: TGTGCCAGCAGCTTAAACGCGGGGGGGATCGGAGAGACCCAGTACTTC
cdr3_aa: CASSLNAGGIGETQYF
clone_size: NA
d_call: TRBD2
v_call: TRBV7-3
j_call: TRBJ2-5

cdr3_nt: TGTGCCAGCAGTGATGACAACGGACGCTATGGCTACACCTTC
cdr3_aa: CASSDDNGRYGYTF
clone_size: NA
d_call: NA
v_call: TRBV25-1
j_call: TRBJ1-2

cdr3_nt: TGTGCCAGCAGCCTGGACAGGGGGAGCAATCAGCCCCAGCATTTT
cdr3_aa: CASSLDRGSNQPQHF
clone_size: NA
d_call: TRBD1
v_call: TRBV5-4
j_call: TRBJ1-5

cdr3_nt: TGTGCCAGCAGCTTAAATGGAGGGTTGCGCAATCAGCCCCAGCATTTT
cdr3_aa: CASSLNGGLRNQPQHF
clone_size: NA
d_call: NA
v_call: TRBV7-3
j_call: TRBJ1-5

cdr3_nt: TGTGCCAGCAGCCAAACAGGGGTCAACGAGCAGTACTTC
cdr3_aa: CASSQTGVNEQYF
clone_size: medium-sized
d_call: TRBD1
v_call: TRBV4-2
j_call: TRBJ2-7

cdr3_nt: TGCGCCAGCAGCCAATTTGCAGAGTACGAGCAGTACTTC
cdr3_aa: CASSQFAEYEQYF
clone_size: NA
d_call: NA
v_call: TRBV4-3
j_call: TRBJ2-7

cdr3_nt: TGTGCCAGCAGAACAGGGGGCAAGTATGGCTACACCTTC
cdr3_aa: CASRTGGKYGYTF
clone_size: few
d_call: TRBD1
v_call: TRBV6-5
j_call: TRBJ1-2

cdr3_nt: TGCGCCAGCAGCTTGTTCCCCCTAGCGGACACCTACAATGAGCAGTTCTTC
cdr3_aa: CASSLFPLADTYNEQFF
clone_size: NA
d_call: TRBD2
v_call: TRBV5-1
j_call: TRBJ2-1

cdr3_nt: TGTGCCAGCAGCTATGCAGGGTTTAGCACAGATACGCAGTATTTT
cdr3_aa: CASSYAGFSTDTQYF
clone_size: NA
d_call: NA
v_call: TRBV5-4
j_call: TRBJ2-3